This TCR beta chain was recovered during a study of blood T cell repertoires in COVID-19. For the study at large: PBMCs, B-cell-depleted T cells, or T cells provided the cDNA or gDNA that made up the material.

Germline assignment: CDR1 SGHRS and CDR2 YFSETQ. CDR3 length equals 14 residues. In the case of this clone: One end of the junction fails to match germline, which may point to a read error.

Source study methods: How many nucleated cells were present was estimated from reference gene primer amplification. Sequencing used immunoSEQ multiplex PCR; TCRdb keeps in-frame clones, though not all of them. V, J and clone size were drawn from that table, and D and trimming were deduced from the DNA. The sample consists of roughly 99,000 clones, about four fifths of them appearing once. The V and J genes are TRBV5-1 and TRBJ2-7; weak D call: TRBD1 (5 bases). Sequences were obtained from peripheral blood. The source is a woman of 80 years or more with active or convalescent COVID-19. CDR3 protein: CASSLIGASHEQYF. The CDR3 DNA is TGTGCCAGCAGCTTAATAGGGGCAAGCCACGAGCAGTACTTC.